Below are 27 T cell receptor beta chains sequenced from a single sample in a study of T cell clonotyping in hematopoietic cell transplantation. Profiling relied on immunoSEQ multiplex PCR, and the TCRdb table lists in-frame clones only, not all of them. The sample yields about 9,400 clones, approximately 79% seen once. Sequencing used PBMCs, obtained 180 days after allogeneic stem cell transplant. The receptors were sampled from a male patient aged 40-50 years who had an allogeneic stem cell transplant from a related donor, so the T cells may come from the graft donor. Some clones in this sample may be carry-over from other donors' samples.

The genes are TRBV10-3 and TRBJ2-5; D is perhaps TRBD1 or TRBD2 (6 bases each). CDR1 and CDR2 from the germline V gene are ENHRY and SYGVKD. The ends were cut back, 6 bases at V and 5 bases at J, with 19 bases in the middle. This CDR3 is built from 15 residues. The CDR3 DNA reads as TGTGCCATCAGCCCGGGGGACATGTCCGCGGAGACCCAGTACTTC. It specifies CAISPGDMSAETQYF.

This clone was observed a single time. The chain uses TRBV6-5 and TRBJ1-6, with 9 bases identical to TRBD1. V was pared by 2 bases and J by 10 bases, with 6 bases of the junction left unmatched. CDR3 size: 15 residues. Germline V lookup: CDR1 MNHEY, CDR2 SVGAGI. CDR3 sequence: CASSYGTGFLSPLHF. CDR3 nucleotide sequence: TGTGCCAGCAGTTACGGGACAGGGTTTTTGTCACCCCTCCACTTT.

The count of this clone is one. This chain uses TRBV5-6 with TRBJ2-5; D possibly uses TRBD1 or TRBD2 (5 bases each). The V gene lost 0 bases and the J gene lost 2 bases, with 11 bases spanning the gap. The CDR3 loop spans 15 amino acids. CDR1 and CDR2 (germline): SGHDT, YYEEEE. CDR3 region: CASSLAGTLQETQYF. The CDR3 DNA reads TGTGCCAGCAGCTTGGCCGGGACGCTACAAGAGACCCAGTACTTC.

This clone was picked up one time. This rearrangement joins TRBV6-5 to TRBJ2-5, with TRBD1 as a possible D gene (6 bases). The ends were cut back, 1 base at V and 4 bases at J, with 16 bases in the middle. CDR1 and CDR2 from the germline V gene are MNHEY and SVGAGI. The CDR3 runs to 16 residues. The CDR3, as DNA: TGTGCCAGCAGTTACTTGGACGCGCAGGGGCCAGAGACCCAGTACTTC. This sequence encodes CASSYLDAQGPETQYF.

This rearrangement joins TRBV6-5 to TRBJ2-7; D tentatively reads TRBD1 or TRBD2 (5 bases each). The CDR3 totals 15 residues. Germline lookup yields CDR1 MNHEY and CDR2 SVGAGI. V dropped 0 bases and J dropped 3 bases, with 12 bases sitting between them. The CDR3 loop reads CASSYSRAGFYEQYF. The DNA for the CDR3 is TGTGCCAGCAGTTACTCGCGGGCAGGGTTCTACGAGCAGTACTTC.

This clone showed up just a few times. The chain combines TRBV11-2 with TRBJ2-7; 7 nucleotides align to TRBD1. This CDR3 comprises 15 residues. The V gene end was trimmed by 3 bases and the J gene end by 2 bases; junction bases not matched to a gene: 7. The V gene's germline CDR1 is SGHAT and CDR2 FQNNGV. CDR3 loop: CASSLTTGSPYEQYF. In DNA, the CDR3 is TGTGCCAGCAGCTTGACGACAGGGTCCCCCTACGAGCAGTACTTC.

The rearrangement uses TRBV7-9 and TRBJ1-2; 9 bases are shared with TRBD1. J was trimmed by 5 bases and V by 6 bases; bases with no gene match: 16. This CDR3 comprises 17 residues. Germline V gene sequence: CDR1 SEHNR, CDR2 FQNEAQ (reference sequence). The CDR3 DNA reads TGTGCCAGCAGTTTTGATAAAACCGGGACAGGGTGGTATGGCTACACCTTC. It yields the protein CASSFDKTGTGWYGYTF.

This clone was seen just once. The genes are TRBV6-6 and TRBJ2-7, with unresolved D. This CDR3 spans 12 amino acids. CDR1 and CDR2 (germline): MNHNY, SVGAGI (reference sequence). V lost 2 bases to trimming and J lost 2 bases, with 4 bases between them. The chain's CDR3 is CASSYRAYEQYF. CDR3 bases: TGTGCCAGCAGTTACAGAGCCTACGAGCAGTACTTC.

The sample holds one count of this clone. This sequence joins TRBV29-1 and TRBJ1-2, with TRBD1 matching over 7 bases. The CDR3 spans 14 residues. J lost 8 bases, V lost 7 bases, and 16 bases had no gene match. Germline V gene data show CDR1 as SQVTM and CDR2 as ANQGSEA. In DNA, the CDR3 is TGCAGCGGATACCCGACAGGGAGGGACTCGGGCTACACCTTC. This codes for CSGYPTGRDSGYTF.

This rearrangement joins TRBV9 to TRBJ1-4, with D possibly being TRBD1 (6 bases). Germline CDR1 is SGDLS and CDR2 is YYNGEE. Trimming took off 0 bases at V and 3 bases at J, with 9 bases between the two ends. The CDR3 runs to 15 residues. CDR3 DNA: TGTGCCAGCAGCGTAGGGGGGGCTCCTAATGAAAAACTGTTTTTT. Protein product: CASSVGGAPNEKLFF.

Only a few counts were recorded for this clone. J is TRBJ2-1 and V is TRBV11-3; 9 nucleotides match TRBD1. Germline lookup yields CDR1 SGHNT and CDR2 YENEEA. The CDR3 runs to 13 residues. The V segment lost 5 bases and the J segment 9 bases; nucleotides outside the gene matches: 5. CDR3 DNA sequence: TGTGCCAGCAGCGAGGGGGACAGGGTTGAGCAGTTCTTC. Protein sequence: CASSEGDRVEQFF.

The chain couples TRBV30 to TRBJ2-7; either TRBD1 or TRBD2 may supply D (5 bases each). V gave up 2 bases and J gave up 2 bases, with 13 bases separating them. There are 14 residues in the CDR3. CDR1 is GTSNPN and CDR2 is SVGIG in the germline V gene (reference sequence). CDR3 nucleotides: TGTGCCTGGAGTTGGGGCGGAGGAGCCTACGAGCAGTACTTC. It translates to CAWSWGGGAYEQYF.

This clone occurred a few times. This chain uses TRBV7-3 with TRBJ1-2; D call uncertain. The V end lost 4 bases, the J end lost 10 bases, and 13 bases lay between the germline ends. The CDR3 length is 12 residues. Germline lookup yields CDR1 SGHTA and CDR2 FQGTGA. The CDR3 here is CASSSTGRDYTF. In DNA form, the CDR3 reads TGTGCCAGCAGCTCGACCGGGAGAGACTACACCTTC.

The chain recombines TRBV5-5 with TRBJ1-2, with unresolved D. Germline loops: CDR1 SGHKS, CDR2 YYEKEE (reference sequence). The ends were cut back, 1 base at V and 4 bases at J, with 14 bases in the middle. This CDR3 has 15 residues. The CDR3 DNA is TGTGCCAGCAGCTTGTCAGACCCACGCGGCTATGGCTACACCTTC. Its translation is CASSLSDPRGYGYTF.

This chain uses TRBV30 with TRBJ2-5; 7 positions agree with TRBD1. The CDR3 consists of 15 residues. Unmatched junction bases numbered 9, after V lost 1 base and J lost 4 bases. CDR1 GTSNPN and CDR2 SVGIG come from the germline V gene (reference sequence). The CDR3 bases are TGTGCCTGGAGTGGGGGACAGATTACTACAGAGACCCAGTACTTC. It codes for CAWSGGQITTETQYF.

This clone was observed a few times. One end of the junction fails to match germline, which may point to a read error. J is TRBJ2-7 and V is TRBV27; D gene uncertain. This CDR3 has 12 residues. Germline V CDR1 and CDR2: MNHEY, SMNVEV (reference sequence). The chain's CDR3 is CASSSVGYERYF. CDR3 sequence (DNA): TGTGCCAGCAGTTCGGTAGGGTACGAGCGGTACTTC.

The CDR3 region has the DNA TGTGCCAGTAGTGTTAATTCTGGAGCTTACAATGAGCAGTTCTTC. Its translation: CASSVNSGAYNEQFF. The V call is TRBV19, the J call TRBJ2-1; no clear D. Trimming took off 5 bases at V and 4 bases at J, with 15 bases between the two ends. The CDR3 consists of 15 residues. CDR1 and CDR2 (germline): LNHDA, SQIVND (reference sequence). Looking up the rest from reference TRBV19 and TRBJ2-1 gives the full variable domain: DGGITQSPKYLFRKEGQNVTLSCEQNLNHDAMYWYRQDPGQGLRLIYYSQIVNDFQKGDIAEGYSVSREKKESFPLTVTSAQKNPTAFYLCASSVNSGAYNEQFFGPGTRLTVL.

The rearrangement links TRBV5-1 to TRBJ2-5, with D unresolved. The germline V gene encodes CDR1 SGHRS and CDR2 YFSETQ. Deletions cut 0 bases from V and 2 bases from J, with 17 bases between. CDR3 size: 17 residues. CDR3 loop: CASSLVVGAAGQETQYF. DNA of the CDR3: TGCGCCAGCAGCTTGGTCGTGGGTGCGGCAGGTCAAGAGACCCAGTACTTC.

This clone is termed medium-sized (0.01 to 0.1%). V is TRBV13 and J is TRBJ1-2, with 9 bases matching TRBD1. The CDR3 runs to 18 residues. Germline CDR1 and CDR2: PRHDT and FYEKMQ (reference sequence). The junction had 16 bases not matched to a gene; V was cut back by 8 bases and J by 0 bases. The chain's CDR3 is CASGPLTGGFSSNYGYTF. The CDR3 coding sequence is TGTGCCAGCGGGCCGTTAACAGGGGGCTTTAGCTCTAACTATGGCTACACCTTC.

The chain is built from TRBV28 and TRBJ1-2, with a possible D match to TRBD1 (5 bases). From germline, CDR1 is MDHEN and CDR2 SYDVKM. The CDR3 totals 12 residues. The V end was cut by 6 bases, the J end by 5 bases, with 10 bases between. In DNA form, the CDR3 reads TGTGCCAGCAGCGGGACGGTTTATGGCTACACCTTC. Translation gives CASSGTVYGYTF.

This chain connects TRBV4-1 to TRBJ1-2; TRBD1 matches 7 bases. This CDR3 is 20 amino acids long. V was clipped by 1 base and J by 3 bases; unmatched bases: 20. Looked up from germline, CDR1 is MGHRA and CDR2 is YSYEKL. CDR3 sequence: CASSQVIFRVQGLADYGYTF. The CDR3, as DNA: TGCGCCAGCAGCCAAGTGATTTTTCGGGTACAGGGGCTAGCCGACTATGGCTACACCTTC.

The CDR3 sequence is CASSRLGRGDGYTF. As DNA, the CDR3 is TGTGCCAGCAGTCGACTCGGACGGGGCGATGGCTACACCTTC. The chain uses TRBV6-5 and TRBJ1-2; D may be TRBD1 (5 bases). CDR3 size: 14 residues. The germline gives CDR1 MNHEY, CDR2 SVGAGI. With 5 bases removed from V and 6 bases from J, the gap between germline ends came to 16 bases.

The chain is built from TRBV9 and TRBJ1-2; D ambiguous. In germline, CDR1 is SGDLS, CDR2 YYNGEE. CDR3 length: 14 amino acids. Trimming removed 0 bases at V and 0 bases at J, with 6 bases between. The CDR3 loop reads CASSVDGANYGYTF. CDR3 in DNA: TGTGCCAGCAGCGTAGATGGCGCTAACTATGGCTACACCTTC. Supplemented by reference TRBV9 and TRBJ1-2, the full variable domain reads DSGVTQTPKHLITATGQRVTLRCSPRSGDLSVYWYQQSLDQGLQFLIQYYNGEERAKGNILERFSAQQFPDLHSELNLSSLELGDSALYFCASSVDGANYGYTFGSGTRLTVV.

V gene TRBV5-1 combines with J gene TRBJ1-6; D perhaps matches TRBD1 (5 bases). Germline values: CDR1 SGHRS, CDR2 YFSETQ. This CDR3 has 13 amino acids. The V gene lost 4 bases and the J gene lost 8 bases, with 10 bases spanning the gap. CDR3 nucleotide sequence: TGCGCCAGCAGCCTGGAACAGGATTCACCCCTCCACTTT. This encodes CASSLEQDSPLHF.

The rearrangement links TRBV4-1 to TRBJ2-2; no definite D call. Per the germline V gene, CDR1 is MGHRA and CDR2 is YSYEKL. Trimming cost V 3 bases and J 0 bases, with 8 bases left between them. CDR3 length equals 15 residues. CDR3 region: CASSHNKANTGELFF. The CDR3 DNA reads TGCGCCAGCAGCCACAACAAAGCGAACACCGGGGAGCTGTTTTTT.

Written as DNA, the CDR3 is TGCGCCAGCAGCCACACAGGGATATACGAGCAGTACTTC. This gives the protein CASSHTGIYEQYF. This chain uses TRBV10-1 with TRBJ2-7; D is possibly TRBD1 (6 bases). V was trimmed by 6 bases and J by 4 bases, leaving 13 bases between them. There are 13 residues in the CDR3. CDR1 and CDR2 from the germline V gene are WNHNN and SYGVQD (reference sequence).

The chain employs TRBV11-3 and TRBJ1-5; D is perhaps TRBD1 (5 bases). Germline V gene data show CDR1 as SGHNT and CDR2 as YENEEA. Trimming removed 5 bases at V and 4 bases at J, with 12 bases between. The CDR3 spans 14 residues. CDR3 DNA sequence: TGTGCCAGCAGCCCCGACGGGGGGAATCAGCCCCAGCATTTT. It codes for CASSPDGGNQPQHF.